This TCR beta chain stems from a study of blood T cell repertoires in COVID-19. Living in about two dozen US areas, the participants were between about 18 and 95 years of age. Cohort allocation depended upon clinical history that participants reported. Donors of Cohort 3 who recovered were those that had two negative PCRs, clearance, or symptom resolution. In the authors' methods: Reference gene primer amplification yielded estimated nucleated cell counts. Sequencing used immunoSEQ multiplex PCR; TCRdb keeps in-frame clones, though not all of them. Clonal size and the V and J genes are those of that table, whereas D and trimming came from the DNA. The sample contains some 200,000 clones, 75% to 85% of which appear only once. The sequenced sample was PBMCs or T cells enriched from blood (not recorded which). This TCR derives from a man aged 35-49 years who had recovered from COVID-19.

The CDR3 coding sequence is TGTGCCACCACCCGCCCGGGACACCGTGAAGCTTTCTTT. Protein product: CATTRPGHREAFF. The rearrangement joins TRBV12-3 or TRBV12-4 to TRBJ1-1; possibly TRBD1 for D (6 bases). Between the trimmed V and J ends, which lost 10 bases and 7 bases, there was a span of 19 bases. The CDR3 loop spans 13 amino acids.